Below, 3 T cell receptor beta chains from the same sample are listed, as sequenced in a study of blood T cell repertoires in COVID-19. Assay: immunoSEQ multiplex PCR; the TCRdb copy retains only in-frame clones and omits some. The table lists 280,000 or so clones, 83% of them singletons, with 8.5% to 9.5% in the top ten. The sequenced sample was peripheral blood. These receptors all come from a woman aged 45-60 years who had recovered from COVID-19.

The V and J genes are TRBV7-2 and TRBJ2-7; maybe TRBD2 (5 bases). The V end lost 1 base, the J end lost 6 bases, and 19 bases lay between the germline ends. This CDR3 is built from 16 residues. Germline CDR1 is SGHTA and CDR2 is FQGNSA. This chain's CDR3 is CASSLGGEGMGLEQYF. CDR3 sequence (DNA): TGTGCCAGCAGCTTAGGAGGTGAGGGAATGGGCCTCGAGCAGTACTTC.

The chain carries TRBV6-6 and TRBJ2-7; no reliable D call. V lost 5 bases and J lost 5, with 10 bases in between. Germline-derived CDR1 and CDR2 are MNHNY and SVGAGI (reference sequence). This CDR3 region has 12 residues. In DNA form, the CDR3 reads TGTGCCAGCAGTCCTATCCTGAACGAGCAGTACTTC. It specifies CASSPILNEQYF.

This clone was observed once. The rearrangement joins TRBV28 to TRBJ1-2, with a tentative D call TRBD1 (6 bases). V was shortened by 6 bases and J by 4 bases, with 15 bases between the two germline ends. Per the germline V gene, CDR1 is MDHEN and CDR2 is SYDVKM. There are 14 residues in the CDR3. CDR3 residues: CASRKQDRIYGYTF. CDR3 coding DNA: TGTGCCAGCAGGAAACAAGACAGGATCTATGGCTACACCTTC.